These 2 T cell receptor beta chains share one sample of origin, sequenced in a study of graft-versus-host responses after intestinal transplantation. Libraries were prepared by immunoSEQ multiplex PCR; TCRdb keeps only in-frame clonotypes and omits some of them. The sample includes 99,000 or so clones, around 92% of them seen just once. Their specific antigens are unknown. The sequencing here drew on unstimulated CD8+ T cells sorted from spleen or lymph node cells, taken before transplant. The receptors come from a human donor who was the organ donor for an intestinal transplant.

This clone came up once. The V gene is TRBV6-5, the J gene TRBJ2-1; 11 bases map to TRBD2. V shed 11 bases, J shed 8 bases, and the junction held 11 bases outside the gene matches. The CDR3 covers 14 residues. Germline V CDR1 and CDR2: MNHEY, SVGAGI. The CDR3 DNA is TGTGCCCGGCGGGGACTAGCGGTGTTCCATGAGCAGTTCTTC. Residues: CARRGLAVFHEQFF.

The J gene is TRBJ2-6, the V gene TRBV27; the D gene is possibly TRBD1 (5 bases). The germline CDR1 and CDR2 sequences are MNHEY and SMNVEV (reference sequence). Trimming removed 2 bases from V and 0 bases from J, with 8 bases in between. CDR3 size: 16 residues. The CDR3 is CASSLAGPSGANVLTF. DNA of the CDR3: TGTGCCAGCAGTTTAGCAGGGCCCTCTGGGGCCAACGTCCTGACTTTC.